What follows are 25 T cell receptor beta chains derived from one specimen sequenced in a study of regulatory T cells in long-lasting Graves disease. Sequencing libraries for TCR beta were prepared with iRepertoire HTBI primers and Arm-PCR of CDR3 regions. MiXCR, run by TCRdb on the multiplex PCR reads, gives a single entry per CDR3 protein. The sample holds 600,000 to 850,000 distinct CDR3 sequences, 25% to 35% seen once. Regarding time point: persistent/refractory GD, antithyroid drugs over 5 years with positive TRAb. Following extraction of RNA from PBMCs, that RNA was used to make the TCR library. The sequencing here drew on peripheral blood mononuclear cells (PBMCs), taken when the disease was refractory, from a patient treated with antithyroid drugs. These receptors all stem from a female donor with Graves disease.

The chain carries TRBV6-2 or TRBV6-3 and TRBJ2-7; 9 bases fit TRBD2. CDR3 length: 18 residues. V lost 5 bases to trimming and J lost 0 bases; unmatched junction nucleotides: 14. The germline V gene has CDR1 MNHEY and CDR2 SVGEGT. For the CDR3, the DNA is TGTGCCAGCAGTGGGTGGACTAGCGCCAAACAGAGCTCCTACGAGCAGTACTTC. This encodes CASSGWTSAKQSSYEQYF.

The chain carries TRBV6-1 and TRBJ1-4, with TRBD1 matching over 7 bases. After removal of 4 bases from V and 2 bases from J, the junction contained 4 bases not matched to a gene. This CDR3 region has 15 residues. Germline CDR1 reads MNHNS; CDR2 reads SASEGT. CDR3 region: CASSVRGSTNEKLFF. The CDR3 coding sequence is TGTGCCAGCAGTGTCAGGGGGTCTACTAATGAAAAACTGTTTTTT.

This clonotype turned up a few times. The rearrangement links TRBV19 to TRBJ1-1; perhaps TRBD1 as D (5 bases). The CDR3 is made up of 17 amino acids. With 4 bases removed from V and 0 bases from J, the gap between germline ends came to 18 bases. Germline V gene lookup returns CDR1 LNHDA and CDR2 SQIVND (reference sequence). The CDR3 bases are TGTGCCAGTAGTAAAGGCAGGGTTCGGATCATGAACACTGAAGCTTTCTTT. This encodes CASSKGRVRIMNTEAFF.

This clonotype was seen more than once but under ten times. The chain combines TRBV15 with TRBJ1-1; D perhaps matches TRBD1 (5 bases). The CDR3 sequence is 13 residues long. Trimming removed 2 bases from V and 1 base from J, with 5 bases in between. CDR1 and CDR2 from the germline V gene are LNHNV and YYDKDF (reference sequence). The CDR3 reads CATSRQGNTEAFF. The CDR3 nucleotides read TGTGCCACCAGCAGACAGGGGAACACTGAAGCTTTCTTT.

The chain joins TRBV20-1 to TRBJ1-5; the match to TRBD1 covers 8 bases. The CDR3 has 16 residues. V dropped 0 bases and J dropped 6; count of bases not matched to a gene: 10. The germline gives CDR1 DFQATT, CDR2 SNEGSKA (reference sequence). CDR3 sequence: CSARDPGQGASQPQHF. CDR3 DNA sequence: TGCAGTGCTAGAGATCCGGGGCAGGGGGCCAGTCAGCCCCAGCATTTT.

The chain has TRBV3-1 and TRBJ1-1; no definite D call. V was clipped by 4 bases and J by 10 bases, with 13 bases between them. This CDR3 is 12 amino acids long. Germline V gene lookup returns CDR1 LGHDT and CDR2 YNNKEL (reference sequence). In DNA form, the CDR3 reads TGTGCCAGCAGCCCCCGGGTTGGGATAGCTTTCTTT. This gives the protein CASSPRVGIAFF. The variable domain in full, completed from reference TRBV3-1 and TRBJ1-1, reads DTAVSQTPKYLVTQMGNDKSIKCEQNLGHDTMYWYKQDSKKFLKIMFSYNNKELIINETVPNRFSPKSPDKAHLNLHINSLELGDSAVYFCASSPRVGIAFFGQGTRLTVV.

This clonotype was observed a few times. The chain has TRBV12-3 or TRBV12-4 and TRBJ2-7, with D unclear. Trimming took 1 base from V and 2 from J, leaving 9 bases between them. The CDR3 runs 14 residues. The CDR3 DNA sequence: TGTGCCAGCAGTTTAGGAGAGCTAACCTACGAGCAGTACTTC. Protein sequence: CASSLGELTYEQYF.

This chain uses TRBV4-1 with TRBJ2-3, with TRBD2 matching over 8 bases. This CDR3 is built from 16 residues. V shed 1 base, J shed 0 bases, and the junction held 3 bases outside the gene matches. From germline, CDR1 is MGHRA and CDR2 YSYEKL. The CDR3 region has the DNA TGCGCCAGCAGCCAAGCGGCTAGCGGGAGCACAGATACGCAGTATTTT. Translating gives CASSQAASGSTDTQYF.

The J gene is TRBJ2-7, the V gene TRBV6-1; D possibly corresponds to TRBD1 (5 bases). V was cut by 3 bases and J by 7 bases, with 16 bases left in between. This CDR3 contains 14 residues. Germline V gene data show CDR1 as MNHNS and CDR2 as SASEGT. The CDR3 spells CASSEIARGGEQYF. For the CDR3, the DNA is TGTGCCAGCAGTGAGATAGCTAGGGGTGGGGAGCAGTACTTC.

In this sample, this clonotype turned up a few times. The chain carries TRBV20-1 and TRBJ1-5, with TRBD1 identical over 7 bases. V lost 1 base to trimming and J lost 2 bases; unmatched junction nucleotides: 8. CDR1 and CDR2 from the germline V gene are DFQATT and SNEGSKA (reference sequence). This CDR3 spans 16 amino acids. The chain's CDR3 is CSARASTTGGNQPQHF. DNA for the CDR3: TGCAGTGCTAGAGCCTCAACCACAGGGGGCAATCAGCCCCAGCATTTT.

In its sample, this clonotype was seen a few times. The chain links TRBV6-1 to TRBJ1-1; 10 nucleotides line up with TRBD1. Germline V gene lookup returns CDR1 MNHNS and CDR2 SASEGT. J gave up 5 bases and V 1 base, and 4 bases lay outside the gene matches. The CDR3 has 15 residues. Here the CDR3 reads CASSEGTGGRTEAFF. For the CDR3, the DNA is TGTGCCAGCAGTGAAGGGACAGGGGGGAGGACTGAAGCTTTCTTT.

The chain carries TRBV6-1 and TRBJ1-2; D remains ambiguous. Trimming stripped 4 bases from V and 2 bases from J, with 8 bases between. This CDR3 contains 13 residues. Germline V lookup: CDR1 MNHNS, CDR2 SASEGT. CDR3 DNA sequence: TGTGCCAGCAGTGCCGGGAAAAACTATGGCTACACCTTC. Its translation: CASSAGKNYGYTF.

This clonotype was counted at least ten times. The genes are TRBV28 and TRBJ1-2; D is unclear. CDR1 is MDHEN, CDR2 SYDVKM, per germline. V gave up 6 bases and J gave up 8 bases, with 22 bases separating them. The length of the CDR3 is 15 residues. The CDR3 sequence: CASSPAGSIFPGYTF. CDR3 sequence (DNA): TGTGCCAGCAGCCCGGCCGGCTCGATCTTTCCCGGCTACACCTTC.

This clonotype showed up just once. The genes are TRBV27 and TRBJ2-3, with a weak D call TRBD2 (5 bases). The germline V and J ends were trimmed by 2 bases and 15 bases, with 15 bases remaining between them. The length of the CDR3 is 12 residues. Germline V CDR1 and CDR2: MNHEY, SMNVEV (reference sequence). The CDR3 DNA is TGTGCCAGCAGTTTAAGAGGTGGGAGAGGTTATTTT. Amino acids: CASSLRGGRGYF.

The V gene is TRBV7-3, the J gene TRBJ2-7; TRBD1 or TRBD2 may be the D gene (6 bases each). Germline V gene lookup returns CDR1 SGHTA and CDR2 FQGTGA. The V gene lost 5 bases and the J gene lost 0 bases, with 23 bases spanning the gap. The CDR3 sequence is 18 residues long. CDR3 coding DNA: TGTGCCAGCAGCCCACAAGGGGGTTCGGAGGGGGGCTCCTACGAGCAGTACTTC. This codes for CASSPQGGSEGGSYEQYF.

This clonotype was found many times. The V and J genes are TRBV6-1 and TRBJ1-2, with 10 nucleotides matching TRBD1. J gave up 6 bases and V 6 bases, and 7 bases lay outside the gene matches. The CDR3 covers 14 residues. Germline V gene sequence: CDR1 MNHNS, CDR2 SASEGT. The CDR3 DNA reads TGTGCCAGCAGGCCCCTGGGACAGGGGAATGGCTACACCTTC. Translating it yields CASRPLGQGNGYTF.

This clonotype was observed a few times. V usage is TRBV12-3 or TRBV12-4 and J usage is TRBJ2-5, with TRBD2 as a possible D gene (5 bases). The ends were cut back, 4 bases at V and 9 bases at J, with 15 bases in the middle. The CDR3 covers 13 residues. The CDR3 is CASSYPGSGAQYF. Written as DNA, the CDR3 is TGTGCCAGCAGTTACCCGGGGTCCGGGGCCCAGTACTTC.

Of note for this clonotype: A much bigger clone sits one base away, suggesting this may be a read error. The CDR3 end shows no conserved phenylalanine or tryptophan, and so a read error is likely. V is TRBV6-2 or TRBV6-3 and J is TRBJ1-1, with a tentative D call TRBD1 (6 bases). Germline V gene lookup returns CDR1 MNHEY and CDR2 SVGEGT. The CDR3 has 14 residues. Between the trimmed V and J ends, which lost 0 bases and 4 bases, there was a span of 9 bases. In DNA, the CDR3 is TGTGCCAGCAGTTACTCGGACAGACGCACTGAAGCTTTCGTT. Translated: CASSYSDRRTEAFV.

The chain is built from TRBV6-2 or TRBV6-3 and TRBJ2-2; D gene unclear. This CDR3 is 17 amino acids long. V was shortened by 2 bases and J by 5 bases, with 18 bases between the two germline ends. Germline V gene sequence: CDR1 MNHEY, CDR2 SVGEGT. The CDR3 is CASSYSVPTGETGELFF. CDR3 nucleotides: TGTGCCAGCAGTTACAGTGTCCCGACCGGAGAGACCGGGGAGCTGTTTTTT.

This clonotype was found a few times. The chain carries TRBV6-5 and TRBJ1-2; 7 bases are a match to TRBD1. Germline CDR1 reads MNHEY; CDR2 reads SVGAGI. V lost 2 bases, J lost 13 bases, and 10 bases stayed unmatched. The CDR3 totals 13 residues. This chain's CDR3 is CASSYPGTVLGTF. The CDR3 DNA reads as TGTGCCAGCAGTTACCCCGGGACAGTGCTCGGCACCTTC.

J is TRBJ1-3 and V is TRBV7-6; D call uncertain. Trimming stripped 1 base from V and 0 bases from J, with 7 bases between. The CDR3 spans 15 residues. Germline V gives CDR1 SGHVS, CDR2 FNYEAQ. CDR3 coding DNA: TGTGCCAGCAGCTTAGGGAGTGGCTCTGGAAACACCATATATTTT. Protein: CASSLGSGSGNTIYF.

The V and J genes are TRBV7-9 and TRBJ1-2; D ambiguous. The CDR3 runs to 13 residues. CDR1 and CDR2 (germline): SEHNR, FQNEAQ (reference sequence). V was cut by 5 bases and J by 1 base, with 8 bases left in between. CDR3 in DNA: TGTGCCAGCAGCCCACGGGTTAACTATGGCTACACCTTC. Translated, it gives CASSPRVNYGYTF.

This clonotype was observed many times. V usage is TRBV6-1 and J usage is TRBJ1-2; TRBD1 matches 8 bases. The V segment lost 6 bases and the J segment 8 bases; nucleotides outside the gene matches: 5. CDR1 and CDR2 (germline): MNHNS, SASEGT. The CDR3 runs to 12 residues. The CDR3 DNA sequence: TGTGCCAGCAGCGGACAGGGAGGAGGCTACACCTTC. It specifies CASSGQGGGYTF.

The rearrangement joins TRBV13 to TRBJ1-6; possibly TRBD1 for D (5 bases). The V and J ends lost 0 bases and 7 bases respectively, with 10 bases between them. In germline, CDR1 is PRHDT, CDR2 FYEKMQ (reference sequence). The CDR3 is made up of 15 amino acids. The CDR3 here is CASSLGSGWNSPLHF. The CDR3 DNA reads TGTGCCAGCAGCTTAGGTTCAGGGTGGAATTCACCCCTCCACTTT.

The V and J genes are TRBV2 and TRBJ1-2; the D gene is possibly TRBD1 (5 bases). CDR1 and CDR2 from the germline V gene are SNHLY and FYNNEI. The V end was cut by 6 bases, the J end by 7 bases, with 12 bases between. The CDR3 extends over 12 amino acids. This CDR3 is CASSEGPCGYTF. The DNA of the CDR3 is TGTGCCAGCAGCGAGGGGCCTTGTGGCTACACCTTC.